The 17 T cell receptor beta chains below come from one sample, sequenced in a study of CXCR3-negative and CXCR3-positive naive CD8 T cells. Preparation of TRB cDNA libraries relied on 5' RACE carrying UMI labels. Reprocessing the 5' RACE reads, TCRdb reports a single entry for every CDR3 protein and omits DNA. The sample is made up of around 88,000 distinct CDR3 sequences, and the top ten hold 0.82% of it. General study points: Greater hydrophobicity was found in TRB CDR3s of CXCR3-positive naive cells than of CXCR3-negative naive cells.

Antigens of these TCRs are unknown. Sequencing was carried out using naive CXCR3+ CD8+ T cells from blood. The subset was: CD45RO-CCR7+CD27+CD95- naive CD8+ T cells expressing CXCR3 (TNR3+). Receptor source: a human donor in good health. Some clones in this sample may be carry-over from other donors' samples.

J is TRBJ2-7 and V is TRBV29-1; as DNA is missing, the TRBD1 call by TCRdb cannot be tested. The CDR3 spans 12 residues. Looked up from germline, CDR1 is SQVTM and CDR2 is ANQGSEA. The CDR3: CSATGRRGEQYF.

The J gene is TRBJ2-2, the V gene TRBV11-1. The V gene's germline CDR1 is SGHAT and CDR2 FQDESV (reference sequence). The CDR3 extends over 13 amino acids. Here the CDR3 reads CASSFSASGELFF.

The rearrangement links TRBV7-3 to TRBJ2-1; as DNA is missing, the TRBD1 call by TCRdb cannot be tested. Germline loops: CDR1 SGHTA, CDR2 FQGTGA. The CDR3 contains 15 residues. The CDR3 region is CASSLTGQGFHEQFF.

V gene TRBV14 combines with J gene TRBJ2-1; there is no DNA to check the TCRdb D call of TRBD2. Germline values: CDR1 SGHDN, CDR2 FVKESK. The CDR3 contains 17 residues. Here the CDR3 reads CASSPMRVTRGMNEQFF.

The chain joins TRBV11-1 to TRBJ1-4. This CDR3 comprises 14 residues. Germline-derived CDR1 and CDR2 are SGHAT and FQDESV (reference sequence). CDR3 residues: CASSSDIEDKKLFF.

This chain joins TRBV30 and TRBJ2-1; TCRdb outputs TRBD2, but without DNA this stays unchecked. Germline V CDR1 and CDR2: GTSNPN, SVGIG (reference sequence). The CDR3 runs 14 residues. This CDR3 reads CAWSGGGLGNEQFF.

The rearrangement joins TRBV9 to TRBJ2-1; TCRdb picks TRBD1, but there is no DNA to check that call. The germline gives CDR1 SGDLS, CDR2 YYNGEE. The CDR3 is 16 residues long. The CDR3 reads CASSVTAGAPNGEQFF.

The chain has TRBV7-8 and TRBJ2-7; as DNA is missing, the TRBD2 call by TCRdb cannot be tested. Per the germline V gene, CDR1 is SGHVS and CDR2 is FQNEAQ. The CDR3 loop spans 17 amino acids. The CDR3 is CASSFPRETSGTYEQYF.

The V and J genes are TRBV4-1 and TRBJ1-2. Germline assignment: CDR1 MGHRA and CDR2 YSYEKL. CDR3 length: 17 amino acids. The CDR3 loop reads CASSQAYSRTDDNGYTF.

This chain links TRBV12-3 or TRBV12-4 with TRBJ2-7; TCRdb calls TRBD1, which cannot be checked without DNA. This CDR3 comprises 14 residues. The CDR3 spells CASSFWDSAYEQYF.

The genes are TRBV6-4 and TRBJ2-7. The length of the CDR3 is 13 residues. The germline gives CDR1 MRHNA, CDR2 SNTAGT. The CDR3 is CASMIGRTYEQYF.

V and J are TRBV28 and TRBJ2-7; TCRdb reports TRBD1, a call that lacks DNA to check it against. The CDR3 has 16 amino acids. Looked up from germline, CDR1 is MDHEN and CDR2 is SYDVKM. CDR3 sequence reads: CASRPLGAGESYEQYF.

This rearrangement joins TRBV6-1 to TRBJ2-7. CDR1 is MNHNS and CDR2 is SASEGT in the germline V gene. This CDR3 is 12 amino acids long. Here the CDR3 reads CASSDPNHEQYF.

The chain joins TRBV28 to TRBJ1-2; checking the TCRdb D call of TRBD1 is not possible without DNA. Germline values: CDR1 MDHEN, CDR2 SYDVKM. CDR3 size: 17 residues. CDR3 sequence: CASSFSQGASANYGYTF.

This chain connects TRBV7-7 to TRBJ2-5; checking the TCRdb D call of TRBD2 is not possible without DNA. CDR1 and CDR2 (germline): SSHAT, FNYEAQ (reference sequence). The CDR3 spans 16 residues. The CDR3 protein is CASSFHSAGGQETQYF.

This sequence joins TRBV9 and TRBJ2-1; the TCRdb call, TRBD1, lacks DNA for checking. Per the germline V gene, CDR1 is SGDLS and CDR2 is YYNGEE. This CDR3 has 13 residues. CDR3 sequence: CASSATGANEQFF.

The genes are TRBV7-2 and TRBJ2-7; TCRdb returns TRBD2, unconfirmable since there is no DNA. The CDR3 is 14 amino acids. The germline CDR1 and CDR2 sequences are SGHTA and FQGNSA. CDR3 sequence reads: CASSADQRDGEQYF.